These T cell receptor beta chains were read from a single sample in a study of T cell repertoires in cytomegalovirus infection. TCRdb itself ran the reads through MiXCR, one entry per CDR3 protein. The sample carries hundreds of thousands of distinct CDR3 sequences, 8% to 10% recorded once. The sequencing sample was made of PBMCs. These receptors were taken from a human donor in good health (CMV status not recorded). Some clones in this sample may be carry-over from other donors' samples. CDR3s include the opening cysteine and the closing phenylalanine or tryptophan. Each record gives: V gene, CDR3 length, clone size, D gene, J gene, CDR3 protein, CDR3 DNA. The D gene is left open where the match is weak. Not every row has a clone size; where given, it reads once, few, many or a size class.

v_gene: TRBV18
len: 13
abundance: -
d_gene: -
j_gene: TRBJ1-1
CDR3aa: CASSTGGHTEAFF
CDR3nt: TGTGCCAGCTCAACGGGGGGGCACACTGAAGCTTTCTTT

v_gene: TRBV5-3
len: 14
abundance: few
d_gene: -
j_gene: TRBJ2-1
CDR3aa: CASSSDRRENEQFF
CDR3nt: TGTGCCAGCAGCTCGGACAGGCGGGAGAATGAGCAGTTCTTC

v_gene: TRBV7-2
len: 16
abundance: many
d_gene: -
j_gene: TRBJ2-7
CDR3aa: CASSQSSVGASYEQYF
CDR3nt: TGTGCCAGCAGCCAGAGTAGCGTGGGGGCCTCCTACGAGCAGTACTTC

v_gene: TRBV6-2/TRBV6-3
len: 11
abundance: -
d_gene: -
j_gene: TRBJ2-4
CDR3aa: CASSYSNIQYF
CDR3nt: TGTGCCAGCAGTTACTCGAACATTCAGTACTTC

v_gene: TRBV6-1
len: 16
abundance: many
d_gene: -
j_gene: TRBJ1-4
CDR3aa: CASSEAGLTTNEKLFF
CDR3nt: TGTGCCAGCAGTGAAGCGGGGCTGACTACTAATGAAAAACTGTTTTTT

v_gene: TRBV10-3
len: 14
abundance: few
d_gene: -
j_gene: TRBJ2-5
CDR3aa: CAISEMTGGETQYF
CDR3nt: TGTGCCATCAGTGAGATGACCGGAGGGGAGACCCAGTACTTC

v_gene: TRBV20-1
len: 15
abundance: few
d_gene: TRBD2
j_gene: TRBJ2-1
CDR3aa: CSAPQRDLSYNEQFF
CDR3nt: TGCAGTGCTCCCCAGCGGGATCTCTCCTACAATGAGCAGTTCTTC

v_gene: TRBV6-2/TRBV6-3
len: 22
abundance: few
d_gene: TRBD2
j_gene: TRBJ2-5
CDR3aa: CASSYPRRTTSGGAWGRETQYF
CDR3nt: TGTGCCAGCAGTTACCCGCGTAGGACGACTAGCGGGGGGGCCTGGGGCCGGGAGACCCAGTACTTC

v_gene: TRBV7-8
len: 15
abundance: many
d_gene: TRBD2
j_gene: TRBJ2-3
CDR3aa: CASSVTSGSTDTQYF
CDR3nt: TGTGCCAGCAGCGTAACTAGCGGGAGTACAGATACGCAGTATTTT

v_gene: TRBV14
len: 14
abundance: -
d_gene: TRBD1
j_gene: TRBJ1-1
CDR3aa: CASSQTGLGTEAFF
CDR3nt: TGTGCCAGCAGCCAGACAGGGCTGGGGACTGAAGCTTTCTTT

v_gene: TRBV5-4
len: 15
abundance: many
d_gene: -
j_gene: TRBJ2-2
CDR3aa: CASSLATGNTGELFF
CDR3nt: TGTGCCAGCAGCTTAGCAACAGGGAACACCGGGGAGCTGTTTTTT

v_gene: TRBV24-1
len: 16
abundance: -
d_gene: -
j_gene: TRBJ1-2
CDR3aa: CATSWTSTGNFYGYTF
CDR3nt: TGTGCCACCAGTTGGACCTCGACAGGAAACTTTTATGGCTACACCTTC

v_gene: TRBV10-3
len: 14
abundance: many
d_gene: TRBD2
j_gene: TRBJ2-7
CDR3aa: CAIRRAGEAYEQYF
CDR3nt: TGTGCCATCAGGAGAGCGGGAGAGGCCTACGAGCAGTACTTC

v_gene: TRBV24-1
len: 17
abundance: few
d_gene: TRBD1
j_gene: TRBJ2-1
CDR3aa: CATSDLPRDRGHNEQFF
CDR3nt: TGTGCCACCAGTGATTTGCCAAGGGACAGGGGTCACAATGAGCAGTTCTTC

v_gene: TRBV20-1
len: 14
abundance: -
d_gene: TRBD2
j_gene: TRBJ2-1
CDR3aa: CSARTSGGNNEQFF
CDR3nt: TGCAGTGCCAGGACTAGCGGGGGCAACAATGAGCAGTTCTTC

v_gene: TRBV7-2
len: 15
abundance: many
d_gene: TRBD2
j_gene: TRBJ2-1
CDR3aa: CASSLEGLAPNEQFF
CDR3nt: TGTGCCAGCAGCTTAGAGGGACTAGCCCCCAATGAGCAGTTCTTC

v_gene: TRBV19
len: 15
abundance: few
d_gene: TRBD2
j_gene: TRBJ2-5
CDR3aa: CASSTGGGSQETQYF
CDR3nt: TGTGCCAGTAGTACCGGGGGGGGGTCCCAAGAGACCCAGTACTTC

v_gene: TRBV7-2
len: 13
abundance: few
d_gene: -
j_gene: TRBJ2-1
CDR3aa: CASSISSRNEQFF
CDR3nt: TGTGCCAGCAGCATTAGTAGTCGGAATGAGCAGTTCTTC

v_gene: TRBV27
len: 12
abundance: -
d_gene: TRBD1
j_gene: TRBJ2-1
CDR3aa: CASSYWTGEQFF
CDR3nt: TGTGCCAGCAGTTATTGGACAGGGGAGCAGTTCTTC

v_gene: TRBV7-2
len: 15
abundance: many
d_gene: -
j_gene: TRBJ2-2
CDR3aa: CASSLARGGTGELFF
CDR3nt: TGTGCCAGCAGCTTAGCTAGGGGAGGCACCGGGGAGCTGTTTTTT

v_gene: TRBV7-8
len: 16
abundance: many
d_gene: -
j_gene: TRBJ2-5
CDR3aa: CASSLFRWRSQETQYF
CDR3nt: TGTGCCAGCAGCTTATTTCGGTGGAGGTCACAAGAGACCCAGTACTTC

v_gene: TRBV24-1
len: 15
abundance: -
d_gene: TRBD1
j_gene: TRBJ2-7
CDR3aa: CATSDPNRGTHEQYF
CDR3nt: TGTGCCACCAGTGACCCGAACAGGGGAACCCACGAGCAGTACTTC

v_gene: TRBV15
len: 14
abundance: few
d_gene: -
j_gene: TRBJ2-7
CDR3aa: CATSREVKGYEQYF
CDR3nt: TGTGCCACCAGCAGAGAGGTAAAGGGCTACGAGCAGTACTTC